Given below is one T cell receptor beta chain in context. The antigen it recognizes is unknown. Base qualities are not recorded, but no much larger clone differs from it by a single base. These data come from a study of cytomegalovirus exposure and HLA in healthy donors (dated by TCRdb to about 2017). Background for the entire study: The 666 repertoires of the first cohort and the 120 or so validation repertoires were produced on the same platform, according to a later analysis. To predict cytomegalovirus infection status, the study combined high-throughput TCR immunosequencing, statistical association of individual TCRs with disease status, and machine learning. The study aimed to test whether signatures of past pathogen exposure could be identified by cataloging public T cell receptors. Along with the approximately 700-subject first cohort, a separate validation cohort of over a hundred different subjects was used.

The method was the immunoSEQ multiplex PCR assay. Per the source publication's procedure: To diagnose cytomegalovirus status from the catalog of TCR beta chain sequences, a statistical classification framework was built. Drawn from immuneACCESS, this table holds only the in-frame rearrangements with V and J called that TCRdb kept. Clones are partly lost; checked studies trace under half to an unresolved V gene and leave the rest unexplained. V and J calls and clone size follow that table, whereas D and trimming were derived from the DNA. The sample data list roughly 140,000 clones, and roughly 90% of these were observed just once. The ten largest clones add up to 0.6% to 0.8% of the sample. Points the paper makes about the study in general: A few of the identified cytomegalovirus-associated TCR beta chains were confirmed in vitro to be specific for cytomegalovirus antigens. Across donors, most TCR sequences were observed very rarely, whereas some public TCRs were present in many individuals. The study gave a list of 150 to 200 TCR beta chains associated with cytomegalovirus. The classifier was reported to diagnose cytomegalovirus status with high specificity and sensitivity in both the original and validation cohorts. A later analysis had no HLA typing for the validation cohort, so co-occurrence there was scored across all 110 or so repertoires. The authors suggested that the approach could potentially be generalized to other disease states and immunological phenotypes. Subsequent analysis determined that TCRs grouped into clusters in the first cohort also showed a tendency toward co-occurrence across the 120 or so validation repertoires, and approximately 93% of cluster scores exceeded 0.

The donors belonged to the validation cohort of approximately 130 subjects, which was separate from the roughly 680-subject first cohort. This clonotype originated in a man aged 18 to 35 in good health and CMV-seronegative. Material for sequencing was PBMCs.

CDR3 protein: CASSPSGGQGVADTQYF. The sequenced DNA is TGTGCCAGCAGCCCTAGCGGGGGGCAAGGAGTGGCAGATACGCAGTATTTT. The chain is assembled from TRBV9 and TRBJ2-3, with 11 junctional bases fitting TRBD2. Clipping removes 4 bases from V and 4 bases from J, with 11 as the unmatched junction base count. CDR1 and CDR2, looked up from the germline V gene, are SGDLS and YYNGEE. From its cysteine to its phenylalanine, the CDR3 spans 17 amino acids. Kept here is only the CDR3 DNA, which spans 51 bases and is read in frame from base 1.